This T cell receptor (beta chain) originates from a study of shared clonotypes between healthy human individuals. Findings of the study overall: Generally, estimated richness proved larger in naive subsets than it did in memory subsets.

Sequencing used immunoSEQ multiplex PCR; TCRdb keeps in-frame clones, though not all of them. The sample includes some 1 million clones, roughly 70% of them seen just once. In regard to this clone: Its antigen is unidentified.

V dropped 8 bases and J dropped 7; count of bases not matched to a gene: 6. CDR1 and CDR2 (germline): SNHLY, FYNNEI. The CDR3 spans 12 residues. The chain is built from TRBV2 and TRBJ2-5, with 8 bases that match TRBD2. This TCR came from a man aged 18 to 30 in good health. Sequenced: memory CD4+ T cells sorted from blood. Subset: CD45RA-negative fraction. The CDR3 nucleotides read TGTGCCAGCCGGGGGGGAGGTGGGACCCAGTACTTC. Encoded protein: CASRGGGGTQYF. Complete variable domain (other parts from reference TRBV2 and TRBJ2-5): EPEVTQTPSHQVTQMGQEVILRCVPISNHLYFYWYRQILGQKVEFLVSFYNNEISEKSEIFDDQFSVERPDGSNFTLKIRSTKLEDSAMYFCASRGGGGTQYFGPGTRLLVL.